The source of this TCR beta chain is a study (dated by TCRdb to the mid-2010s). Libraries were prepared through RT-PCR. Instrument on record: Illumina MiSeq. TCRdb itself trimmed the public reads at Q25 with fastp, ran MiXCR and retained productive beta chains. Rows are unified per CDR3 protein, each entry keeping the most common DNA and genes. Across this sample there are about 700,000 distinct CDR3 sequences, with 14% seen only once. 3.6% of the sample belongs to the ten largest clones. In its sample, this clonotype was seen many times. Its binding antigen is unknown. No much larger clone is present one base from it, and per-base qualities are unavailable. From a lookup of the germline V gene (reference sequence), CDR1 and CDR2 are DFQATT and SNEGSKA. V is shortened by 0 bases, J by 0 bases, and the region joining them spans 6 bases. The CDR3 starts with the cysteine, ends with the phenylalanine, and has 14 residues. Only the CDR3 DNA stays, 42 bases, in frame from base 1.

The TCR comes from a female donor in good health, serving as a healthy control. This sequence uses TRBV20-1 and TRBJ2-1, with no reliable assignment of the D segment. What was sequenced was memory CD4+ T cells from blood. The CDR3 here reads CSARDPSSYNEQFF. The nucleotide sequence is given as TGCAGTGCTAGAGACCCAAGCTCCTACAATGAGCAGTTCTTC.